This T cell receptor (beta chain) was observed in a study of T cell changes during pregnancy in multiple sclerosis. The protocol was immunoSEQ multiplex PCR, while the TCRdb copy is restricted to in-frame clones and leaves out a portion. The table includes roughly 45,000 clones, 85% to 95% detected once. CDR3 size: 16 residues. Trimming pared 3 bases from V and 3 bases from J, leaving 14 bases between. CDR1 is MGHRA, CDR2 YSYEKL, per germline. Sequencing was performed on CD8+ T cells from peripheral blood mononuclear cells, taken after pregnancy. This clonotype was obtained from a female donor with multiple sclerosis, enrolled in a pregnancy study. This chain links TRBV4-1 with TRBJ2-2; a weak D match, TRBD1 (5 bases). The CDR3 here is CASSHPPQGYTGELFF. CDR3 DNA: TGCGCCAGCAGCCACCCCCCCCAGGGTTACACCGGGGAGCTGTTTTTT.